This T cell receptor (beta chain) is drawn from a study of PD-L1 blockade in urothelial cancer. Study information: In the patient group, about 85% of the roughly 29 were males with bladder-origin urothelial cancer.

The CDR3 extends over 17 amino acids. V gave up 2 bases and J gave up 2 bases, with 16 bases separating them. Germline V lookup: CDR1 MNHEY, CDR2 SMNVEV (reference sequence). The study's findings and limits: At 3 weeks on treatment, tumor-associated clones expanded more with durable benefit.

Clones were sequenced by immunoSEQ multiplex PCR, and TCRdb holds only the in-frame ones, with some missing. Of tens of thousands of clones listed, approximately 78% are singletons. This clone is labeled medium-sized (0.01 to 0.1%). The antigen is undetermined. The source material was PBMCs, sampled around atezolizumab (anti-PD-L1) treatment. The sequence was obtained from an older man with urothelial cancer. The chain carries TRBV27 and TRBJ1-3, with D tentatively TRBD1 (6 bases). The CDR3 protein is CASSLRGSKLTGNTIYF. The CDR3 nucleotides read TGTGCCAGCAGTTTAAGGGGGAGCAAGCTCACTGGAAACACCATATATTTT.